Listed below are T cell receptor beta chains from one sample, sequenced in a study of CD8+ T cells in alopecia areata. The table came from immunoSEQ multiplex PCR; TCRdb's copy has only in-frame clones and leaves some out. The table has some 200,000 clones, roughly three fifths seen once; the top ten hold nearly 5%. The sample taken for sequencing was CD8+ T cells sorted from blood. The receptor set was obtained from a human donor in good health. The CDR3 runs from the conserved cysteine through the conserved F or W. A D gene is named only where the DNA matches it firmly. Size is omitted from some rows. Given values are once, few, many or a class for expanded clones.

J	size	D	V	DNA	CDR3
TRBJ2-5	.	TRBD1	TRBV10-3	TGTGCCATCAGAGGACAGGGAGGAGAGACCCAGTACTTC	CAIRGQGGETQYF
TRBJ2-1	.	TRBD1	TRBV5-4	TGTGCCAGCAGCTTACCCCCGGGACAGGGTCAACAATCCTACAATGAGCAGTTCTTC	CASSLPPGQGQQSYNEQFF
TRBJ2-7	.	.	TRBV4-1	TGCGCCAGCAGCCAAGATCAGCGGAAGAAGTACGAGCAGTACTTC	CASSQDQRKKYEQYF
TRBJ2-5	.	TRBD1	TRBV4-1	TGCGCCAGCAGCCCGGACAGGGCGGAGACCCAGTACTTC	CASSPDRAETQYF
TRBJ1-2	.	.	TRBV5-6	TGTGCCAGCAGCCGCGGCCTGTTAGCTAACTATGGCTACACCTTC	CASSRGLLANYGYTF
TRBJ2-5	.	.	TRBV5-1	TGCGCCAGCAGCCCCCGGTCAGAGACCCAGTACTTC	CASSPRSETQYF
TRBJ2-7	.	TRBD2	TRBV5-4	TGTGCCAGCAGCCTAGCGGGGCAACGCTACGAGCAGTACTTC	CASSLAGQRYEQYF
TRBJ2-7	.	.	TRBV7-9	TGTGCCAGCACCTCCCTACTCGGCGAGCAGTACTTC	CASTSLLGEQYF
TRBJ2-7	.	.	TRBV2	TGTGCCAGCAGCCCACGTGAGAGCGAGCAGTACTTC	CASSPRESEQYF
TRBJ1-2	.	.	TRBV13	TGTGCCAGCCTTGGGAGGGGCCTAGGCTATGGCTACACCTTC	CASLGRGLGYGYTF
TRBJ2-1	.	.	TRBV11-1	TGTGCCAGCAGCTTATTCGTAACGGACAATGAGCAGTTCTTC	CASSLFVTDNEQFF
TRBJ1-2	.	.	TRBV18	TGTGCCAGCTCACCTGGGTATGGCTACACCTTC	CASSPGYGYTF
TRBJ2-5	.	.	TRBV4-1	TGCGCCAGCAGTCGGAGGGAGACCCAGTACTTC	CASSRRETQYF
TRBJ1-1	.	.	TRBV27	TGTGCCAGCAGGGCCCGGAGAACATCCCCACCTGAAGCTTTCTTT	CASRARRTSPPEAFF
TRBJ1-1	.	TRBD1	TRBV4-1	TGCGCCAGCAGGGAGGGGGACAGACTCAACGCTGAAGCTTTCTTT	CASREGDRLNAEAFF
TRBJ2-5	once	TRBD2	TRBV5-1	TGCGCCAGCAGCTTGACGCGGGGGAGACAAGAGACCCAGTACTTC	CASSLTRGRQETQYF
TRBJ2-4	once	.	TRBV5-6	TGTGCCAGCAGCTACGGCGGCGGAAACATTCAGTACTTC	CASSYGGGNIQYF
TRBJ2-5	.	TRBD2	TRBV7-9	TGTGCCAGCAGCCCCCCCCTAGCGGGGGACGAAGAGACCCAGTACTTC	CASSPPLAGDEETQYF
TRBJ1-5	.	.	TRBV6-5	TGTGCCAGCGGTTTGCAGCCCCAGCATTTT	CASGLQPQHF
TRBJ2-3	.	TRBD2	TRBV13	TGTGCCAGCAGCCCCCTTACTAGCGGGGGGGGAGATACGCAGTATTTT	CASSPLTSGGGDTQYF
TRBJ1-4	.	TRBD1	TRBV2	TGTGCCAGCAGCACCATACAGGGACAGGGGAATGAAAAACTGTTTTTT	CASSTIQGQGNEKLFF
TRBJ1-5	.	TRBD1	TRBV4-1	TGCGCCAGCAGCCCGAGACAGGGATCCAATCAGCCCCAGCATTTT	CASSPRQGSNQPQHF
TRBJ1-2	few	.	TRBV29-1	TGCAGCGTGGTTGAGGACGGTCCCTATGGCTACACCTTC	CSVVEDGPYGYTF
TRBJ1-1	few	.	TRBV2	TGTGCCAGCAGGACGAACACTGAAGCTTTCTTT	CASRTNTEAFF
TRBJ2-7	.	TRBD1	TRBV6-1	TGTGCCAGCAGTGAATACAGGACAGGAGGCTACGAGCAGTACTTC	CASSEYRTGGYEQYF
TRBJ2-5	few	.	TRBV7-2	TGTGCCAGCAGCTTAAGTCTCCGGCGGGAAGAGACCCAGTACTTC	CASSLSLRREETQYF
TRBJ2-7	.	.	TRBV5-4	TGTGCCAGCAGCTTAATCCCAGATATGGAGCAGTACTTC	CASSLIPDMEQYF
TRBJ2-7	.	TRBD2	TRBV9	TGTGCCAGCAGCGTAGGGGTCCGGACTAGCGAGTCCTACGAGCAGTACTTC	CASSVGVRTSESYEQYF
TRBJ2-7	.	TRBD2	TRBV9	TGTGCCAGCAGCGTAGACGGGGGGGACTACTACGAGCAGTACTTC	CASSVDGGDYYEQYF
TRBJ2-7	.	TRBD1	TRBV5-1	TGCGCCAGCAGCTTAAGCAGGGGGAGCTCCTACGAGCAGTACTTC	CASSLSRGSSYEQYF
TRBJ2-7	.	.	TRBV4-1	TGCGCCAGCAGCCAAGGTGTGGAGCAGTACTTC	CASSQGVEQYF
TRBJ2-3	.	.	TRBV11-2	TGTGCCAGCAGCAAAACAGATACGCAGTATTTT	CASSKTDTQYF
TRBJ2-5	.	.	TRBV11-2	TGTGCCAGCAGCTTAGTAGCGATCCAAGAGACCCAGTACTTC	CASSLVAIQETQYF
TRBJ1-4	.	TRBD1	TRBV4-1	TGCGCCAGCAGCCAGGGGACAGGGAATGAAAAACTGTTTTTT	CASSQGTGNEKLFF
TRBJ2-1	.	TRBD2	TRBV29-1	TGCAGCGCCCCCGGGGGGACTAATTACAATGAGCAGTTCTTC	CSAPGGTNYNEQFF
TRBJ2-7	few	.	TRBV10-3	TGTGCCATCAGTGAGTCCGCCTTAATTGAGCAGTACTTC	CAISESALIEQYF
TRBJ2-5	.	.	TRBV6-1	TGTGCCAGCACCGAACCTGGATACTACCAAGAGACCCAGTACTTC	CASTEPGYYQETQYF
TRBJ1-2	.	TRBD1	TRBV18	TGTGCCAGCTCACCAGGAGCAGGGGGCGGCTACACCTTC	CASSPGAGGGYTF
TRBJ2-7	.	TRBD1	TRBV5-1	TGCGCCAGCTCCGGGACAGGGGTCTACGAGCAGTACTTC	CASSGTGVYEQYF
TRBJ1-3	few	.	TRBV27	TGTGCCAGCAGTTCTGGCTCTGGAAACACCATATATTTT	CASSSGSGNTIYF
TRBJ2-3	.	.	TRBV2	TGTGCCAGCAGCGAACACAGGGTAACCACAGATACGCAGTATTTT	CASSEHRVTTDTQYF